This TCR beta chain emerged from a study of cytomegalovirus exposure and HLA in healthy donors. Study summary: The roughly 700 first-cohort repertoires shared a platform with the roughly 110 validation repertoires, as reported in a later analysis. Whole-study results and caveats: First-cohort TCR clusters tended to co-occur in the 130 or so validation repertoires, a later analysis found. Accounts indicate the classifier identified cytomegalovirus status with strong specificity and sensitivity. In vitro, a few CMV-associated chains proved specific for CMV antigens.

Comment on this clone: As yet, its antigen is unknown.

Sequencing was performed with immunoSEQ multiplex PCR; in TCRdb, only in-frame clones are kept and a portion is missing. The sample has roughly 140,000 clones, 70% to 90% seen once. CDR1 LNHDA and CDR2 SQIVND come from the germline V gene (reference sequence). This CDR3 has 15 amino acids. Trimming pared 3 bases from V and 2 bases from J, leaving 14 bases between. Sequencing used PBMCs. This chain links TRBV19 with TRBJ2-7, with a tentative D call TRBD2 (7 bases). The source of this sequence is a woman under 30 in good health and CMV-seropositive. CDR3 sequence (DNA): TGTGCCAGTAGTATTGGGGGGGCCCTGGCCTACGAGCAGTACTTC. The encoded protein is CASSIGGALAYEQYF.